These T cell receptor beta chains were read from a single sample in a study of T cells of healthy individuals. Each CDR3 protein is one row after TCRdb ran MiXCR on the 5' RACE reads. This repertoire shows about 63,000 distinct CDR3 sequences, about a sixth found once; its top ten account for approximately 4.8%. All receptors derive from a human donor in good health. The conserved cysteine and the conserved F or W are not part of the CDR3 here.

j_call v_call cdr3_aa
TRBJ2-7 TRBV3-1 ASSQVIAADPYEQY
TRBJ2-5 TRBV7-9 ASSLDDKETQY
TRBJ2-7 TRBV4-1 ASSPLTSGESY
TRBJ2-7 TRBV5-5 ASSWGTYEQY
TRBJ1-4 TRBV6-5 ASRFIGTATNEKLF
TRBJ2-1 TRBV5-1 ASSSGLAGVAYNEQF
TRBJ2-1 TRBV6-4 ASSDSAGGGSDEQF
TRBJ2-5 TRBV12-3/TRBV12-4 ASSLQGQVETQY
TRBJ1-2 TRBV29-1 SVEVQGANGYT
TRBJ1-3 TRBV28 ASSSGNRGNTIY
TRBJ1-5 TRBV20-1 SARQGGQPQH
TRBJ2-3 TRBV7-2 ASSLARDTQY
TRBJ1-5 TRBV20-1 SRSPSNQPQH
TRBJ2-3 TRBV4-2 ASSHIDRTQY
TRBJ1-4 TRBV28 ASSFPTGYHEKLF
TRBJ2-7 TRBV5-1 ASSFSSYGYEQY
TRBJ2-7 TRBV29-1 SVDSPTSGGAEQY
TRBJ2-1 TRBV4-3 ASSQLLAGEPRPYNEQF
TRBJ2-2 TRBV10-2 ASRATGSANTGELF
TRBJ2-3 TRBV7-6 ASSLETGYTDTQY